The entry below describes one T cell receptor (beta chain). One end of the junction fails to match germline, which may point to a read error. This sample stems from a study of blood T cell repertoires in COVID-19. Turning to the study itself: The study drew acute and convalescent COVID-19 samples from the United States, Italy and Spain. PBMCs, B-cell-depleted T cells, or T cells provided the cDNA or gDNA that made up the material.

In the authors' workflow: Nucleated cell counts were estimated from reference gene primer amplification. Measured with immunoSEQ multiplex PCR; TCRdb has only the in-frame clones, and not every one. The DNA gave D and trimming, while V, J and clone size come from that table. Here the sample spans approximately 330,000 clones, approximately 88% being singletons. CDR3 length equals 16 residues. Germline CDR1 is LNHDA and CDR2 is SQIVND (reference sequence). A Seattle source enrolled patients during active infection and followed them longitudinally. The sequenced sample was peripheral blood. This chain joins TRBV19 and TRBJ2-1, with 7 bases aligning to TRBD2. The TCR comes from a man aged 25 to 40 with COVID-19, enrolled during active disease. Written as DNA, the CDR3 is TGTGCCAGTAGTATGGGGGGGACGGTCTCCTTCAATGAGCAGTTCTTC. This translates into CASSMGGTVSFNEQFF. The complete variable domain, with remaining parts taken from reference TRBV19 and TRBJ2-1, reads DGGITQSPKYLFRKEGQNVTLSCEQNLNHDAMYWYRQDPGQGLRLIYYSQIVNDFQKGDIAEGYSVSREKKESFPLTVTSAQKNPTAFYLCASSMGGTVSFNEQFFGPGTRLTVL.